The sequence of this T cell receptor (beta chain) was determined in a study of blood T cells in healthy people across ages. Study in general: With template switching, about one barcoded beta molecule was captured per two T cells. Points from the study as a whole: Versus aged donors, long-lived donors had higher diversity and more naive CD4+ cells.

This clonotype was picked up a small number of times. Its antigen is still unknown. It was with a sample-barcoded 5' primer and a J-beta primer mix that a second PCR of roughly 6 to 11 cycles was run. TCRdb fed the 5' RACE reads into MiXCR, producing one record per CDR3 protein. The table records roughly 790,000 distinct CDR3 sequences, 35% to 45% of them present only once. Each individual donor underwent a draw of ten milliliters of peripheral blood. Germline-derived CDR1 and CDR2 are SGHRS and YFSETQ. The CDR3 runs to 13 residues. V lost 6 bases and J lost 0, with 7 bases in between. This sequence originates from a woman between 55 and 75 years old in good health. The rearrangement uses TRBV5-1 and TRBJ2-1; D gene ambiguous. Input material: blood. The CDR3 protein is CASTPPSYNEQFF. As DNA, the CDR3 is TGCGCCAGCACCCCGCCCTCCTACAATGAGCAGTTCTTC.